Listed below are T cell receptor beta chains from one sample, sequenced in a study of shared clonotypes between healthy human individuals. The protocol was immunoSEQ multiplex PCR, while the TCRdb copy is restricted to in-frame clones and leaves out a portion. This sample has approximately 510,000 clones, with roughly 78% found just once. What was sequenced was PBMCs. The source is a woman in her 40s in good health. Some clones in this sample may be carry-over from other donors' samples. The CDR3 runs from the conserved cysteine through the conserved F or W. D genes are given only for firm matches. Size tells how often a clone was seen (once, few, many) or the class of an expanded clone, and some rows leave it out.

V	size	D	J	DNA	CDR3
TRBV6-4	many	-	TRBJ2-6	TGTGCCAGCAGTGAGGGCTCTGGGGCCAACGTCCTGACTTTC	CASSEGSGANVLTF
TRBV7-3	-	TRBD2	TRBJ2-3	TGTGCCAGCAGCTTATCGGGACTAGTTACAGATACGCAGTATTTT	CASSLSGLVTDTQYF
TRBV27	-	-	TRBJ2-7	TGTGCCAGCAGTCCCCGGGACACCTCCTACGAGCAGTACTTC	CASSPRDTSYEQYF
TRBV7-9	-	-	TRBJ1-1	TGTGCCAGCAGTCTAGAACCACTACGGGAAGCTTTCTTT	CASSLEPLREAFF
TRBV27	-	-	TRBJ1-4	TGTGCCAGCAGTCGAACGCTTGCAACTAATGAAAAACTGTTTTTT	CASSRTLATNEKLFF
TRBV4-2	many	TRBD2	TRBJ2-7	TGTGCCAGCAGCCAAGTCCTGCGGACTAGCGGCTACGAGCAGTACTTC	CASSQVLRTSGYEQYF
TRBV29-1	-	-	TRBJ2-7	TGCAGCGTAGAACCGCCGGACGGCTACTACGAGCAGTACTTC	CSVEPPDGYYEQYF
TRBV7-9	once	-	TRBJ1-4	TGTGCCAGCAGTCCTCAAGACAGACCCCTGACTAATGAAAAACTGTTTTTT	CASSPQDRPLTNEKLFF
TRBV5-1	-	-	TRBJ2-2	TGCGCCAGCAGCCCCCGCCCCCGTACGAACACCGGGGAGCTGTTTTTT	CASSPRPRTNTGELFF
TRBV28	-	TRBD1	TRBJ1-2	TGTGCCAGCAGTTGGAGGCTGTGGCAGGGGGGATATGGCTACACCTTC	CASSWRLWQGGYGYTF
TRBV7-6	-	TRBD1	TRBJ2-3	TGTGCCAGCAGCCCAGGGGGCGGAGATACGCAGTATTTT	CASSPGGGDTQYF
TRBV27	-	TRBD1	TRBJ2-7	TGTGCCAGCAGGAGGACAGGGCTCTACGAGCAGTACTTC	CASRRTGLYEQYF
TRBV18	-	-	TRBJ1-4	TGTGCCAGCTCACCATTTCCCGGAGCAACTAATGAAAAACTGTTTTTT	CASSPFPGATNEKLFF
TRBV5-1	-	TRBD2	TRBJ2-2	TGCGCCAGCAGCTTGACTAGCGGGAGCGGGGAGCTGTTTTTT	CASSLTSGSGELFF
TRBV28	-	TRBD1	TRBJ1-3	TGTGCCAGCAGCCCAACAGGGGGCACTGGAAACACCATATATTTT	CASSPTGGTGNTIYF
TRBV28	once	-	TRBJ2-2	TGTGCCAGCAGTTTTGCCAGGACCACCGGGGAGCTGTTTTTT	CASSFARTTGELFF
TRBV27	few	TRBD1	TRBJ1-1	TGTGCCAGCAGCGAGTCGACAGGGAGGACTGAAGCTTTCTTT	CASSESTGRTEAFF
TRBV7-9	-	TRBD1	TRBJ2-7	TGTGCCAGCAGCTCTGCACAGGGGGGGCAGTACTTC	CASSSAQGGQYF
TRBV28	-	TRBD1	TRBJ2-7	TGTGCCAGCACTAACCCACAGGGGAGCGCCTACGAGCAGTACTTC	CASTNPQGSAYEQYF
TRBV25-1	-	-	TRBJ2-7	TGTGCCAGCCGGACGGATTCCTACGAGCAGTACTTC	CASRTDSYEQYF
TRBV18	-	-	TRBJ2-5	TGTGCCAGCTCACCACCCGTCGAGAGAGAGACCCAGTACTTC	CASSPPVERETQYF
TRBV18	-	TRBD2	TRBJ2-1	TGTGCCAGCTCAGGTGGACTAGCGGGAGGGGAGCAGTTCTTC	CASSGGLAGGEQFF
TRBV5-1	-	TRBD1	TRBJ1-4	TGCGCCAGCAGCTTAAGACAGGGCCGCGAAAAACTGTTTTTT	CASSLRQGREKLFF
TRBV13	-	TRBD1	TRBJ2-1	TGTGCCAGCAGCTCACAGGGGTCGGGTGAGCAGTTCTTC	CASSSQGSGEQFF
TRBV2	-	-	TRBJ2-4	TGTGCCAGCAAGGAGCGGGGACAAGCCAAAAACATTCAGTACTTC	CASKERGQAKNIQYF
TRBV27	few	TRBD2	TRBJ2-5	TGTGCCAGCAGTCCATACCGACTAGCGGATTGGTACCAAGAGACCCAGTACTTC	CASSPYRLADWYQETQYF
TRBV19	-	TRBD1	TRBJ1-4	TGTGCCAACTGTACCCACGGGACAGGCCCTAATGAAAAACTGTTTTTT	CANCTHGTGPNEKLFF
TRBV6-4	-	TRBD2	TRBJ2-1	TGTGCCAGCAGTGACACCGGACTAGCGGGGCGGGGCAATGAGCAGTTCTTC	CASSDTGLAGRGNEQFF
TRBV7-2	-	-	TRBJ1-2	TGTGCCAGCAGCTTTGTTAACTATGGCTACACCTTC	CASSFVNYGYTF
TRBV18	few	TRBD2	TRBJ2-2	TGTGCCAGCTCATCACTAGCGGCTACCGGGGAGCTGTTTTTT	CASSSLAATGELFF
TRBV5-1	few	TRBD1	TRBJ2-5	TGCGCCAGCAGCTTGGGGACAGGGATATCCCAAGAGACCCAGTACTTC	CASSLGTGISQETQYF
TRBV15	-	-	TRBJ1-5	TGTGCCACCAGACAGGGTCCTCAGCCCCAGCATTTT	CATRQGPQPQHF
TRBV19	-	-	TRBJ2-4	TGTGCCAGTAGTATGGGCCAGCTTCAGTACTTC	CASSMGQLQYF
TRBV7-8	-	TRBD1	TRBJ1-1	TGTGCCAGCAGCCCCCGGGACAGGATGTACACTGAAGCTTTCTTT	CASSPRDRMYTEAFF
TRBV2	once	-	TRBJ2-7	TGTGCCAGCAGTGACGCAGGGCCGTACGAGCAGTACTTC	CASSDAGPYEQYF
TRBV5-6	-	TRBD1	TRBJ2-3	TGTGCCAGCAGCTTGGGAGACAGGGGTTACACAGATACGCAGTATTTT	CASSLGDRGYTDTQYF
TRBV5-4	few	-	TRBJ2-1	TGTGCCAGCAGCCTCCAAGCTTGGGGGGCTGGGTACAATGAGCAGTTCTTC	CASSLQAWGAGYNEQFF
TRBV28	-	TRBD1	TRBJ1-3	TGTGCCAGCAGTAAGACAGGGACCGTACGAAACACCATATATTTT	CASSKTGTVRNTIYF
TRBV21-1	-	-	TRBJ2-7	TGTGCCCCGCTAAGACTAGCGATTCGTATAAGCTCCTACGAGCAGTACTTC	CAPLRLAIRISSYEQYF
TRBV5-1	-	-	TRBJ2-7	TGCGCCAGCAGCTTGGGGGCTTTGAGGGAGAATCACGAGCAGTACTTC	CASSLGALRENHEQYF
TRBV28	-	TRBD1	TRBJ1-5	TGTGCCAGCACACGGACAGGGGCTCAGCCCCAGCATTTT	CASTRTGAQPQHF
TRBV7-2	-	-	TRBJ1-5	TGTGCCAGCAGCCGATCGACAGGTAGAACTAATCAGCCCCAGCATTTT	CASSRSTGRTNQPQHF
TRBV7-2	-	-	TRBJ2-1	TGTGCCAGCAGCTTAATGGGTAAATTGGGGAATGAGCAGTTCTTC	CASSLMGKLGNEQFF
TRBV6-1	few	TRBD1	TRBJ2-4	TGTGCCAGCAGTCCCACAGGGGCGGGCATTCAGTACTTC	CASSPTGAGIQYF
TRBV28	-	-	TRBJ2-5	TGTGCCAGCAGTTTTTACGTGACCCAGTACTTC	CASSFYVTQYF
TRBV5-1	-	-	TRBJ1-3	TGCGCCAGCAGCTTGAGTATGGGAGGGTTTGGAAACACCATATATTTT	CASSLSMGGFGNTIYF
TRBV6-1	many	TRBD2	TRBJ2-5	TGTGCCAGCAGTGACCTAGCGGGAGACCAAGAGACCCAGTACTTC	CASSDLAGDQETQYF
TRBV6-1	many	-	TRBJ1-1	TGTGCCAGCACCCTGGAACCTCTGAACACTGAAGCTTTCTTT	CASTLEPLNTEAFF
TRBV4-1	once	-	TRBJ2-1	TGCGCCAGCAGCCAAGACCCGCCCGGCAGGGTGTTGCACAATGAGCAGTTCTTC	CASSQDPPGRVLHNEQFF
TRBV5-1	many	TRBD2	TRBJ2-1	TGCGCCAGCAGTAAGGGGCAGACTAGCGGGGCGTACAATGAGCAGTTCTTC	CASSKGQTSGAYNEQFF
TRBV27	-	TRBD2	TRBJ2-3	TGTGCCAGCAGTTTTCTTTTGGAACCACGGACTAGCAGGGACACAGATACGCAGTATTTT	CASSFLLEPRTSRDTDTQYF
TRBV20-1	-	-	TRBJ2-2	TGCAGTGCTAGAGCCGGGGAGCTGTTTTTT	CSARAGELFF
TRBV6-5	-	-	TRBJ1-1	TGTGCCAGCAGTACAGGGAGGGTTGGGGACACTGAAGCTTTCTTT	CASSTGRVGDTEAFF
TRBV4-2	-	-	TRBJ2-1	TGTGCCAGCAGCCAGCGAGGGTTCCGGAACTCCTACAATGAGCAGTTCTTC	CASSQRGFRNSYNEQFF
TRBV14	-	TRBD2	TRBJ2-3	TGTGCCAGCAGCCAAGGGTCGGGACTATCGCAGTATTTT	CASSQGSGLSQYF